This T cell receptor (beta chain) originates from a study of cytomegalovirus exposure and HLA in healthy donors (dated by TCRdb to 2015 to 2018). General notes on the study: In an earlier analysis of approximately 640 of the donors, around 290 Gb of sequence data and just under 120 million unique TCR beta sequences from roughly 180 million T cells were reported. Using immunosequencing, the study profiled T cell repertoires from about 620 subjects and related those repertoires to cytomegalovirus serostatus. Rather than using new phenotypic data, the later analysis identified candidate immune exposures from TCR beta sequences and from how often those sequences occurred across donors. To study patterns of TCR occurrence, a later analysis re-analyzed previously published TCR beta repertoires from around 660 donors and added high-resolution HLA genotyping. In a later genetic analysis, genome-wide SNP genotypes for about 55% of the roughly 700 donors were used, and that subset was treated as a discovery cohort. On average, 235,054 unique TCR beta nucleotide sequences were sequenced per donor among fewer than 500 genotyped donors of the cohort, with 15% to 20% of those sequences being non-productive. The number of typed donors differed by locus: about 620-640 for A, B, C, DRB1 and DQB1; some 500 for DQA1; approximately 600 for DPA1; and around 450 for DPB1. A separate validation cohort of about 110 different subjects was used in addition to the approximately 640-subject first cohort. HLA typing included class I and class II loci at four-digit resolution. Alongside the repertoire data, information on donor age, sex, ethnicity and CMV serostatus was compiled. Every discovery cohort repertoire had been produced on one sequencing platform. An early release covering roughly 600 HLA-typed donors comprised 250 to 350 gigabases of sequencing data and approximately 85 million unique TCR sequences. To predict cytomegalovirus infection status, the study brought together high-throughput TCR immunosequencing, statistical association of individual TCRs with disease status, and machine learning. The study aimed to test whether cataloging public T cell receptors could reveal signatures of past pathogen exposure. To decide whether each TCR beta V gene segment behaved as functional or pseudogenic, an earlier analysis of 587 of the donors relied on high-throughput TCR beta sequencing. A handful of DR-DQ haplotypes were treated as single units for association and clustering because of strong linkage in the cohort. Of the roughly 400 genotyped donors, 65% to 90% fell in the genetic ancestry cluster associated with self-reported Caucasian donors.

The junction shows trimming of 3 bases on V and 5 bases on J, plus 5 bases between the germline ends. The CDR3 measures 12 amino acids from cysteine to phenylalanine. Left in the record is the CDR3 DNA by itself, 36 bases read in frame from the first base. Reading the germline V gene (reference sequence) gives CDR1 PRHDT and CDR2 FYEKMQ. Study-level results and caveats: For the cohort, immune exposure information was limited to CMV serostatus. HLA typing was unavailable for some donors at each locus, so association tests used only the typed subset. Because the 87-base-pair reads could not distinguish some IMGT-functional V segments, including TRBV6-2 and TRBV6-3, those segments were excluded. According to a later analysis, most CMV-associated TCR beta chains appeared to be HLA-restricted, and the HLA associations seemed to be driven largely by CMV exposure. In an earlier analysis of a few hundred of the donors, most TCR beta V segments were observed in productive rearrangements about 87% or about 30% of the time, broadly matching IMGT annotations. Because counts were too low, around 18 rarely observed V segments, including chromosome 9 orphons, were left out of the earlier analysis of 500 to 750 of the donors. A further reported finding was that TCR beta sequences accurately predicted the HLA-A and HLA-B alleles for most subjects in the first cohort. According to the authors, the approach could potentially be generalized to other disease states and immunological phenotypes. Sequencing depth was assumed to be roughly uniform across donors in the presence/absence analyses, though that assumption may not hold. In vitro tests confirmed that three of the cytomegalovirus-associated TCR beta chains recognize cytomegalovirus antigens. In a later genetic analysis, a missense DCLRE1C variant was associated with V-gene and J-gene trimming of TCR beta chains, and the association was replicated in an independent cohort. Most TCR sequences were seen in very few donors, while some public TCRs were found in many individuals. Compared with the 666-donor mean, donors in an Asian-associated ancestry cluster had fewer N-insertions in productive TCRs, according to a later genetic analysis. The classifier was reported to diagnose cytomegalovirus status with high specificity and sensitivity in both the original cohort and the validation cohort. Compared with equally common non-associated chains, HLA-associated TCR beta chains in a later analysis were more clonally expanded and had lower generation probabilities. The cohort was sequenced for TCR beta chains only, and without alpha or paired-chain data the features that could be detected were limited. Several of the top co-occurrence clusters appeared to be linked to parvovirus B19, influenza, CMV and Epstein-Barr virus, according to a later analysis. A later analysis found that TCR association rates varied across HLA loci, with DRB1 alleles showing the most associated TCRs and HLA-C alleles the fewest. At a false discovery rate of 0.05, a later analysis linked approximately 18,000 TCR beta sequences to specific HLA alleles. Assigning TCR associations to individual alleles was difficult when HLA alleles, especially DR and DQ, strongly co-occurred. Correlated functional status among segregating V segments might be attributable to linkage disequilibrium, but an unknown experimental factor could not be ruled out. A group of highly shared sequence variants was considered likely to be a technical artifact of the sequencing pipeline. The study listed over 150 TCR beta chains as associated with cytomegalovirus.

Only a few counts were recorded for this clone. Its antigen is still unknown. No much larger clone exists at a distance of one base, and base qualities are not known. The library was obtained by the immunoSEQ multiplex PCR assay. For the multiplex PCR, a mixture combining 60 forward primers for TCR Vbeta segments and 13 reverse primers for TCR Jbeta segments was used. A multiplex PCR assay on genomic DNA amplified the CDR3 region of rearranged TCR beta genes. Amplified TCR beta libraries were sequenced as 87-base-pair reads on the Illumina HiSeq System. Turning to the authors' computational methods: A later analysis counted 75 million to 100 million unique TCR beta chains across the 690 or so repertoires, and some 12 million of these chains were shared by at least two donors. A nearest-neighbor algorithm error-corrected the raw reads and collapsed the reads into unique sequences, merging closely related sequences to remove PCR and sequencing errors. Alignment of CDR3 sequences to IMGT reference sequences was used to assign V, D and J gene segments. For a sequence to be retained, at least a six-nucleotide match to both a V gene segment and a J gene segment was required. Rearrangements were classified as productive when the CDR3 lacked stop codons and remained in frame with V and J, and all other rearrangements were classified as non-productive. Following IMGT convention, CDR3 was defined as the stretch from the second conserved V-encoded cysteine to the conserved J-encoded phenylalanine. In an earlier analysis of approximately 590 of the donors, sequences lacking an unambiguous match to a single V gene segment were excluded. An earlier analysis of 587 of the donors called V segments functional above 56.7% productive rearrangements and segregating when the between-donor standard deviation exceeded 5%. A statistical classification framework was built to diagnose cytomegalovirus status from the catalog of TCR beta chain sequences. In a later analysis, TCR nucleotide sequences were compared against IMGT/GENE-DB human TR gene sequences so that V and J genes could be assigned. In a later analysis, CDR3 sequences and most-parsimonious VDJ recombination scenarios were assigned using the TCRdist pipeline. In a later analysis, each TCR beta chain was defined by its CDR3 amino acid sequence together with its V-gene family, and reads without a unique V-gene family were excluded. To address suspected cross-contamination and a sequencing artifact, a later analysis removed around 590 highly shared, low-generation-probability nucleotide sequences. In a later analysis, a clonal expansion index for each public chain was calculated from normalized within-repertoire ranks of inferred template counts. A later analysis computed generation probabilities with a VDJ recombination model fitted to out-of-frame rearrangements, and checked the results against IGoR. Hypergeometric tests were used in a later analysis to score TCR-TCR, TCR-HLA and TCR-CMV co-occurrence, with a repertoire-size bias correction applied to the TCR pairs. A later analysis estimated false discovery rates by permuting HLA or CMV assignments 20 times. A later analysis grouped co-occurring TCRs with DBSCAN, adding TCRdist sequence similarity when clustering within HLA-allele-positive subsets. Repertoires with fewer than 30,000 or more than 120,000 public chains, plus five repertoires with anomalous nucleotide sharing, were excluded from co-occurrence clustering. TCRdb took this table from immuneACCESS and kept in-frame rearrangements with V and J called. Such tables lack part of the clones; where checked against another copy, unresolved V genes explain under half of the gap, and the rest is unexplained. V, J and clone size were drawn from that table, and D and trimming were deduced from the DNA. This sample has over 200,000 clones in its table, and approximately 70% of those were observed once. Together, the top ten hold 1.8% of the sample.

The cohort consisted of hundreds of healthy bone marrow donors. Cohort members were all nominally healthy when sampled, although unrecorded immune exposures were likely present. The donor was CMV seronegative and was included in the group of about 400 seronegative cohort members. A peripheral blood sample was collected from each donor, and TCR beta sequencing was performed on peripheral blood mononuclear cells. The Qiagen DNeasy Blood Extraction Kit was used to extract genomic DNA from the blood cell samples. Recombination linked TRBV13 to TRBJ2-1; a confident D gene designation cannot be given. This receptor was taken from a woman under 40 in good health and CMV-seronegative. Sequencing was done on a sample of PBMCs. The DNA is TGTGCCAGCAGCTTCCTTAACAATGAGCAGTTCTTC. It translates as CASSFLNNEQFF. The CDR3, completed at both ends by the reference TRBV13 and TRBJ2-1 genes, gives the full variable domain AAGVIQSPRHLIKEKRETATLKCYPIPRHDTVYWYQQGPGQDPQFLISFYEKMQSDKGSIPDRFSAQQFSDYHSELNMSSLELGDSALYFCASSFLNNEQFFGPGTRLTVL.